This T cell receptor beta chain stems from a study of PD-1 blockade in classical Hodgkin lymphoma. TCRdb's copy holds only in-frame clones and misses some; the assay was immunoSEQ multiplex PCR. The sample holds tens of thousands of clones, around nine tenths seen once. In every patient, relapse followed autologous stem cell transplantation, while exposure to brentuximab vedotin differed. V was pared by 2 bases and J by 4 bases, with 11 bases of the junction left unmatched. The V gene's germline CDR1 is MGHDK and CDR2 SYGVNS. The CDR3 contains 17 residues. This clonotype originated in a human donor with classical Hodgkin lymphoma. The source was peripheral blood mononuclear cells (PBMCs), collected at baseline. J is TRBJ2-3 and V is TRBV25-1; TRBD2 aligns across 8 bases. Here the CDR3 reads CASSELRAGVRSDTQYF. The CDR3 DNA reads TGTGCCAGCAGTGAACTTAGAGCGGGAGTTAGATCAGATACGCAGTATTTT. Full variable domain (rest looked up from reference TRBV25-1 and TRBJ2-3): EADIYQTPRYLVIGTGKKITLECSQTMGHDKMYWYQQDPGMELHLIHYSYGVNSTEKGDLSSESTVSRIRTEHFPLTLESARPSHTSQYLCASSELRAGVRSDTQYFGPGTRLTVL.